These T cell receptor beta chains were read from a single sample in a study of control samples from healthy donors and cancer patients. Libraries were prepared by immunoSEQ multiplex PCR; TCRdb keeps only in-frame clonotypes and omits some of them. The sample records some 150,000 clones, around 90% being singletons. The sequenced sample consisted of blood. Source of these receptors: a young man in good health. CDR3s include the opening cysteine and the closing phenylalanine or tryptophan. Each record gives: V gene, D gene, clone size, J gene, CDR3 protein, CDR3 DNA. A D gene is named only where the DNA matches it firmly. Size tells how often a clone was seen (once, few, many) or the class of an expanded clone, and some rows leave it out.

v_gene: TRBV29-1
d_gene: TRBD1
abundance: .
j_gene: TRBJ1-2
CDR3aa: CSVEDSRTGRGYTF
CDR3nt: TGCAGCGTTGAAGATTCCCGGACAGGGCGAGGCTACACCTTC

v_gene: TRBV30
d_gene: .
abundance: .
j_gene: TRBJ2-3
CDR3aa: CAWSSVAGTSTDTQYF
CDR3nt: TGTGCCTGGAGCTCGGTCGCAGGGACTAGCACAGATACGCAGTATTTT

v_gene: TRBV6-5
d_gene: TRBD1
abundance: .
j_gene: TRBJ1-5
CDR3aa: CASSDRARNQPQHF
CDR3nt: TGTGCCAGCAGCGACAGGGCGCGGAATCAGCCCCAGCATTTT

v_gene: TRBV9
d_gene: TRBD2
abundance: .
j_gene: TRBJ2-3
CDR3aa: CASSEPVGGGIYTQYF
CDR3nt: TGTGCCAGCAGCGAGCCCGTCGGCGGGGGGATTTATACGCAGTATTTT

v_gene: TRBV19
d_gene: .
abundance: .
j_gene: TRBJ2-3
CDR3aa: CASSISAISTDTQYF
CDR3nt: TGTGCCAGTAGTATATCGGCAATTAGCACAGATACGCAGTATTTT

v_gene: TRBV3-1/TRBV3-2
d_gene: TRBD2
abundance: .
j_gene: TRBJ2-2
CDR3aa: CASSQGPLLAGGRANTGELFF
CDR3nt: TGTGCCAGCAGCCAGGGGCCCTTACTAGCGGGGGGGCGCGCGAACACCGGGGAGCTGTTTTTT

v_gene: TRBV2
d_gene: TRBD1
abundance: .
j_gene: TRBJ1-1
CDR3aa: CASRKTGDGAEAFF
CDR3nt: TGTGCCAGCAGGAAGACAGGGGATGGTGCTGAAGCTTTCTTT

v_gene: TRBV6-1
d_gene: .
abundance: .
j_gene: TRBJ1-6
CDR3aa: CASSDPFYNSPLHF
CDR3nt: TGTGCCAGCAGTGACCCTTTTTATAATTCACCCCTCCACTTT

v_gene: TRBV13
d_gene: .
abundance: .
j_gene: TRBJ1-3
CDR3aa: CASSLPRDASSGNTIYF
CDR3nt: TGTGCCAGCAGCCTGCCGAGGGACGCGAGCTCTGGAAACACCATATATTTT

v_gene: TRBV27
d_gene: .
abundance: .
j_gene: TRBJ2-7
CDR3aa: CASSPDLYEQYF
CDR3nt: TGTGCCAGCAGTCCGGACTTATACGAGCAGTACTTC

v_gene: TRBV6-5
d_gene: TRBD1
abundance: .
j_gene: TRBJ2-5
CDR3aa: CASTHSTGGQETQYF
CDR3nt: TGTGCCAGCACCCACTCGACAGGGGGCCAAGAGACCCAGTACTTC

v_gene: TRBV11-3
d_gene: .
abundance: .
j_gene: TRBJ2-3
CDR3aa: CASSFSVDGSTDTQYF
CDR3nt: TGTGCCAGCAGCTTCTCTGTCGACGGAAGCACAGATACGCAGTATTTT

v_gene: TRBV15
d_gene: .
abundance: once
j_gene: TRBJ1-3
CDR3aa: CATSPRVGASGNTIYF
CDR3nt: TGTGCCACCAGCCCTCGAGTTGGGGCCTCTGGAAACACCATATATTTT